The 30 T cell receptor beta chains reported below all come from one sample, sequenced in a study of OX40 agonist ivuxolimab in advanced cancers. Using immunoSEQ multiplex PCR, the repertoire was profiled, and TCRdb retains in-frame clones only, with some absent. Of more than 25,000 clones listed, roughly 90% are singletons. The material sequenced was CD4+ or CD8+ T cells sorted from blood, taken in a trial of the OX40 agonist ivuxolimab. These receptors were taken from an adult with an advanced solid tumor such as melanoma, head and neck, liver or kidney cancer.

The J gene is TRBJ1-1, the V gene TRBV5-4, with D hard to call. The length of the CDR3 is 13 residues. Per the germline V gene, CDR1 is SGHNT and CDR2 is YYREEE (reference sequence). The V and J ends lost 4 bases and 7 bases respectively, with 14 bases between them. The CDR3 loop reads CASSQFSTYEAFF. In nucleotides, the CDR3 is TGTGCCAGCAGCCAATTCTCGACATATGAAGCTTTCTTT.

V usage is TRBV4-1 and J usage is TRBJ1-1; 7 bases match TRBD1. The CDR3 has 14 residues. The V gene end was trimmed by 5 bases and the J gene end by 1 base; junction bases not matched to a gene: 4. Per germline, CDR1 MGHRA and CDR2 YSYEKL. The CDR3 sequence: CASSTRQGNTEAFF. CDR3 DNA sequence: TGCGCCAGCAGCACACGACAGGGGAACACTGAAGCTTTCTTT.

The rearrangement joins TRBV27 to TRBJ2-7; perhaps D is TRBD1 or TRBD2 (5 bases each). Trimming cost V 0 bases and J 2 bases, with 8 bases left between them. The CDR3 is made up of 14 amino acids. Germline CDR1 MNHEY, CDR2 SMNVEV (reference sequence). The CDR3 bases are TGTGCCAGCAGTTTATCCGGGGCAGCCTACGAGCAGTACTTC. It is translated as CASSLSGAAYEQYF.

The CDR3 nucleotides are TGTGCCAGCAGCTTTCTGGGCCCAAGTGTCGTTCCGTCAGCCTACGAGCAGTACTTC. Its translation: CASSFLGPSVVPSAYEQYF. The chain joins TRBV27 to TRBJ2-7; D is unclear. The CDR3 is 19 residues long. Germline values: CDR1 MNHEY, CDR2 SMNVEV (reference sequence). V lost 6 bases to trimming and J lost 2 bases, with 29 bases between them.

The V and J genes are TRBV27 and TRBJ1-3, with a tentative D call TRBD1 (5 bases). Germline V gene lookup returns CDR1 MNHEY and CDR2 SMNVEV (reference sequence). This CDR3 has 15 residues. V gave up 0 bases and J gave up 7 bases, with 13 bases separating them. In DNA form, the CDR3 reads TGTGCCAGCAGTTTATCTGGGGCTCTTGGGAACACCATATATTTT. Translating it yields CASSLSGALGNTIYF.

This rearrangement joins TRBV5-1 to TRBJ1-4; no clear D. This CDR3 is 14 amino acids long. Germline V CDR1 and CDR2: SGHRS, YFSETQ. V was cut by 2 bases and J by 10 bases, with 15 bases left in between. CDR3 protein: CASSLDPRGGKLFF. CDR3 nucleotides: TGCGCCAGCAGCTTAGACCCGCGGGGAGGAAAACTGTTTTTT.

The chain is built from TRBV19 and TRBJ1-4; TRBD1 aligns across 7 bases. Losses at the gene ends were 9 bases for V and 7 bases for J; bases not matched to a gene: 14. Germline V gene lookup returns CDR1 LNHDA and CDR2 SQIVND (reference sequence). This CDR3 has 15 residues. CDR3 bases: TGTGCCAGCGTGGACAGGTTCCAAACGCGTGAAAAACTGTTTTTT. Encoded protein: CASVDRFQTREKLFF.

This chain connects TRBV9 to TRBJ1-3; weak D call: TRBD1 (5 bases). Germline V gene data show CDR1 as SGDLS and CDR2 as YYNGEE. The germline V and J ends were trimmed by 3 bases and 4 bases, with 5 bases remaining between them. This CDR3 has 12 residues. The CDR3 DNA follows: TGTGCCAGCAGCGGGGACGGAAACACCATATATTTT. Amino acid sequence: CASSGDGNTIYF. Drawing the rest from reference TRBV9 and TRBJ1-3, the complete variable domain is DSGVTQTPKHLITATGQRVTLRCSPRSGDLSVYWYQQSLDQGLQFLIQYYNGEERAKGNILERFSAQQFPDLHSELNLSSLELGDSALYFCASSGDGNTIYFGEGSWLTVV.

V and J are TRBV4-1 and TRBJ2-1; no firm D call. V lost 6 bases to trimming and J lost 7 bases, with 7 bases between them. CDR3 length equals 11 residues. In germline, CDR1 is MGHRA, CDR2 YSYEKL. In nucleotides, the CDR3 is TGCGCCAGCAGTGTGGGGAATGAGCAGTTCTTC. As protein: CASSVGNEQFF.

This clone is deemed medium-sized. The V and J genes are TRBV28 and TRBJ2-1; TRBD1 aligns across 9 bases. The CDR3 totals 16 residues. With 6 bases clipped from V and 3 bases from J, the junction kept 9 bases outside the gene matches. Germline assignment: CDR1 MDHEN and CDR2 SYDVKM. CDR3 amino acids: CASRATDRGDYNEQFF. CDR3 bases: TGTGCCAGCAGGGCCACTGACAGGGGGGACTACAATGAGCAGTTCTTC.

This sequence joins TRBV4-1 and TRBJ2-7, with 7 bases lining up with TRBD1. Germline V lookup: CDR1 MGHRA, CDR2 YSYEKL. V lost 2 bases, J lost 1 base, and 2 bases stayed unmatched. The CDR3 loop spans 14 amino acids. The CDR3 region is CASSQQTGSYEQYF. CDR3 in DNA: TGCGCCAGCAGCCAACAGACAGGGTCCTACGAGCAGTACTTC.

CDR3 bases: TGTGCCAGCAGTGAAGCCAGGGGGCGGGAGCAGTTCTTC. Protein: CASSEARGREQFF. The chain uses TRBV2 and TRBJ2-1; 8 positions agree with TRBD1. Looked up from germline, CDR1 is SNHLY and CDR2 is FYNNEI. The length of the CDR3 is 13 residues. V was clipped by 0 bases and J by 10 bases; unmatched bases: 2.

As for this clone: A read error may produce the germline difference seen at one junction end. The chain has TRBV28 and TRBJ1-5; 7 positions agree with TRBD1. The CDR3 totals 13 residues. The germline V gene encodes CDR1 MDHEN and CDR2 SYDVKM. CDR3 nucleotides: TGTGCCAGCAAAATTAACCGGCTCACGGGACAGACATTT. This sequence encodes CASKINRLTGQTF.

The CDR3 nucleotides read TGTGCCAGCAGTGAACGTAGTAAAGCGACTTCGGGGACCCAGTACTTC. Amino acid sequence: CASSERSKATSGTQYF. J is TRBJ2-5 and V is TRBV25-1, with D unclear. This CDR3 spans 16 amino acids. Trimming stripped 2 bases from V and 7 bases from J, with 20 bases between. The V gene's germline CDR1 is MGHDK and CDR2 SYGVNS. The variable domain in full, with the rest retrieved from reference TRBV25-1 and TRBJ2-5, is EADIYQTPRYLVIGTGKKITLECSQTMGHDKMYWYQQDPGMELHLIHYSYGVNSTEKGDLSSESTVSRIRTEHFPLTLESARPSHTSQYLCASSERSKATSGTQYFGPGTRLLVL.

The gene calls are TRBV11-1 and TRBJ2-1, with TRBD2 matching 8 bases. The CDR3 is 14 amino acids. Germline loops: CDR1 SGHAT, CDR2 FQDESV (reference sequence). The J segment lost 7 bases and the V segment lost 5 bases, leaving 7 bases of the junction unmatched. The CDR3: CASSRGGNRNEQFF. DNA of the CDR3: TGTGCCAGCAGCCGGGGGGGGAACCGGAATGAGCAGTTCTTC.

V is TRBV6-5 and J is TRBJ2-7; TRBD2 aligns across 9 bases. After removal of 7 bases from V and 2 bases from J, the junction contained 9 bases not matched to a gene. The germline gives CDR1 MNHEY, CDR2 SVGAGI. The CDR3 consists of 15 residues. The CDR3, as DNA: TGTGCCAGCACTCCTACCAGCGGGAGGCCCTACGAGCAGTACTTC. Translation gives CASTPTSGRPYEQYF.

This clone showed up just once. V is TRBV10-3 and J is TRBJ1-1, with 8 bases fitting TRBD1. The CDR3 extends over 14 amino acids. CDR1 is ENHRY, CDR2 SYGVKD, per germline. The V and J ends lost 5 bases and 2 bases, in that order; junction bases with no gene match: 4. The CDR3 loop is CAISRQGRNTEAFF. CDR3 DNA: TGTGCCATCAGTAGACAGGGGCGTAACACTGAAGCTTTCTTT.

The chain combines TRBV10-3 with TRBJ2-1; 9 nucleotides agree with TRBD1. V was clipped by 5 bases and J by 5 bases; unmatched bases: 7. CDR1 is ENHRY and CDR2 is SYGVKD in the germline V gene. The length of the CDR3 is 15 residues. The CDR3 spells CAISQGQGRHNEQFF. The CDR3 DNA reads as TGTGCCATCAGTCAGGGACAGGGAAGACACAATGAGCAGTTCTTC.

The rearrangement joins TRBV5-6 to TRBJ1-3; D is unresolved. Trimming left V 2 bases short and J 1 base short, with 4 bases between. Germline V CDR1 and CDR2: SGHDT, YYEEEE. The CDR3 consists of 13 residues. CDR3 residues: CASSFGSGNTIYF. As DNA, the CDR3 is TGTGCCAGCAGCTTCGGATCTGGAAACACCATATATTTT.

This sequence joins TRBV7-7 and TRBJ2-5; 7 bases align to TRBD2. CDR3 length: 16 amino acids. Germline V CDR1 and CDR2: SSHAT, FNYEAQ (reference sequence). The V segment lost 1 base and the J segment 5 bases; nucleotides outside the gene matches: 10. This CDR3 reads CASSLERGQGLETQYF. As DNA, the CDR3 is TGTGCCAGCAGCTTAGAGCGGGGCCAGGGTCTTGAGACCCAGTACTTC.

The V gene is TRBV19, the J gene TRBJ2-3, with D possibly being TRBD2 (6 bases). V lost 7 bases and J lost 1, with 30 bases in between. CDR1 is LNHDA and CDR2 is SQIVND in the germline V gene (reference sequence). The CDR3 is made up of 20 amino acids. CDR3 in amino acids: CASTRRYYGWGEEGTDTQYF. The CDR3 DNA is TGTGCCAGTACCCGACGTTACTACGGGTGGGGGGAGGAAGGCACAGATACGCAGTATTTT.

The chain joins TRBV19 to TRBJ1-2, with no clear D. V was shortened by 5 bases and J by 3 bases, with 16 bases between the two germline ends. The CDR3 contains 15 residues. Germline V lookup: CDR1 LNHDA, CDR2 SQIVND (reference sequence). CDR3 loop: CASSWASSLHYGYTF. In DNA, the CDR3 is TGTGCCAGTAGTTGGGCGTCTTCCCTACACTATGGCTACACCTTC. Combining the CDR3 with reference TRBV19 and TRBJ1-2 gives the whole variable domain DGGITQSPKYLFRKEGQNVTLSCEQNLNHDAMYWYRQDPGQGLRLIYYSQIVNDFQKGDIAEGYSVSREKKESFPLTVTSAQKNPTAFYLCASSWASSLHYGYTFGSGTRLTVV.

The chain is built from TRBV10-2 and TRBJ1-3; D is undetermined. The CDR3 spans 13 residues. Trimming cost V 7 bases and J 0 bases, with 7 bases left between them. The germline CDR1 and CDR2 sequences are WSHSY and SAAADI. DNA of the CDR3: TGCGCCAGCATAGACTACTCTGGAAACACCATATATTTT. Translation gives CASIDYSGNTIYF.

On this clone: Distinct nucleotide sequences in the sample also encode this CDR3. The CDR3 bases are TGTGCCAGCAGCGTAAACACCGGGGAGCTGTTTTTT. This gives the protein CASSVNTGELFF. The chain combines TRBV9 with TRBJ2-2; D gene uncertain. CDR3 length: 12 residues. V was pared by 1 base and J by 2 bases, with 0 bases between. CDR1 is SGDLS and CDR2 is YYNGEE in the germline V gene.

A note on this clone: The junction departs from germline at one end; a sequencing error may be responsible. The gene calls are TRBV7-2 and TRBJ1-1; D perhaps matches TRBD1 (5 bases). This CDR3 is 9 amino acids long. Per germline, CDR1 SGHTA and CDR2 FQGNSA. The CDR3 loop reads CASSLDRPF. For the CDR3, the DNA is TGTGCCAGCAGCTTAGACAGGCCATTC.

V gene TRBV7-9 combines with J gene TRBJ2-1, with 8 bases that match TRBD2. Per germline, CDR1 SEHNR and CDR2 FQNEAQ (reference sequence). This CDR3 is built from 19 residues. V dropped 2 bases and J dropped 8; count of bases not matched to a gene: 20. DNA of the CDR3: TGTGCCAGCAGCTTACCACGGTCCGGGTTCAGCGGGAGTCTCTATGAGCAGTTCTTC. Translation: CASSLPRSGFSGSLYEQFF.

The chain employs TRBV18 and TRBJ2-5; D is unresolved. The CDR3 consists of 12 residues. V was pared by 5 bases and J by 1 base, with 5 bases between. From germline, CDR1 is KGHSH and CDR2 LQKENI. The CDR3, as DNA: TGTGCCAGCTCAGACCTCCAAGAGACCCAGTACTTC. Amino acids: CASSDLQETQYF.

The chain joins TRBV7-3 to TRBJ2-7, with D possibly TRBD2 on 5 matching bases. The CDR3 contains 14 residues. V lost 2 bases and J 0 bases, leaving 8 bases between the germline ends. Germline V gives CDR1 SGHTA, CDR2 FQGTGA. For the CDR3, the DNA is TGTGCCAGCAGCTTACCGGGATCCTCCTACGAGCAGTACTTC. Translating it yields CASSLPGSSYEQYF.

The V call is TRBV6-5, the J call TRBJ2-7; a weak D match, TRBD1 (5 bases). Trimming shortened V by 6 bases and J by 6 bases, and 18 bases separated the two germline ends. Germline V gene lookup returns CDR1 MNHEY and CDR2 SVGAGI. The CDR3 spans 14 residues. CDR3 protein: CASSPQVDTGEQYF. CDR3 nucleotide sequence: TGTGCCAGCAGCCCTCAAGTAGATACAGGCGAGCAGTACTTC.

The chain couples TRBV27 to TRBJ1-4; perhaps TRBD1 as D (5 bases). CDR3 length equals 14 residues. Germline CDR1 and CDR2: MNHEY and SMNVEV (reference sequence). Deletions cut 2 bases from V and 4 bases from J, with 8 bases between. This CDR3 reads CASSLGGGNEKLFF. The CDR3 region has the DNA TGTGCCAGCAGTTTAGGGGGAGGTAATGAAAAACTGTTTTTT.